The 31 T cell receptor beta chains reported below all come from one sample, sequenced in a study of T cell repertoires in cytomegalovirus infection (dated by TCRdb to about 2019). Sequencing was carried out with an Illumina HiSeq 1500. Starting from the raw public reads, TCRdb applied fastp trimming at Q25, assembled clones with MiXCR and retained in-frame beta chains. Entries are consolidated by CDR3 protein sequence, retaining the most common genes and DNA. Here the sample has hundreds of thousands of distinct CDR3 sequences; around 30% occur a single time. Over 15% of the sample belongs to the ten largest clones. These receptors have no known antigen. The treatment or condition tag for this specimen amounts to: in vitro stimulation with specific CMV peptide epitopes to enrich CMV-specific T cells. This material consisted of cultured PBMCs, taken from culture after CMV antigen stimulation. The receptors were sampled from a human donor in good health (CMV status not recorded). Some clones in this sample may be carry-over from other donors' samples.

The chain links TRBV6-2 or TRBV6-3 to TRBJ2-5, with a possible D match to TRBD1 (5 bases). The CDR3 totals 14 residues. Trimming left V 6 bases short and J 1 base short, with 12 bases between. Looked up from germline, CDR1 is MNHEY and CDR2 is SVGEGT. CDR3 bases: TGTGCCAGCAGCCATACAGGATCCCAAGAGACCCAGTACTTC. Translated, it gives CASSHTGSQETQYF.

The V call is TRBV29-1, the J call TRBJ1-1; D is unresolved. Germline values: CDR1 SQVTM, CDR2 ANQGSEA. This CDR3 contains 14 residues. V lost 4 bases to trimming and J lost 0 bases, with 12 bases between them. The CDR3 here is CSVVRLGLNTEAFF. The CDR3 nucleotides are TGCAGCGTTGTTAGGTTGGGCCTGAACACTGAAGCTTTCTTT.

This clonotype has ten or more counts. V and J are TRBV7-2 and TRBJ1-2; 10 nucleotides line up with TRBD1. CDR3 length: 15 amino acids. Trimming took 5 bases from V and 5 from J; bases not matched to a gene: 8. Germline CDR1 SGHTA, CDR2 FQGNSA. CDR3 sequence (DNA): TGTGCCAGCAGCCGACGACAGGGGGCGGGATATGGCTACACCTTC. Translated, it gives CASSRRQGAGYGYTF. Variable domain in full (rest from reference TRBV7-2 and TRBJ1-2): GAGVSQSPSNKVTEKGKDVELRCDPISGHTALYWYRQSLGQGLEFLIYFQGNSAPDKSGLPSDRFSAERTGGSVSTLTIQRTQQEDSAVYLCASSRRQGAGYGYTFGSGTRLTVV.

The chain employs TRBV10-3 and TRBJ2-2; the D call may be TRBD1 or TRBD2 (5 bases each). Deletions cut 10 bases from V and 6 bases from J, with 12 bases between. Germline V lookup: CDR1 ENHRY, CDR2 SYGVKD. The CDR3 is made up of 12 amino acids. CDR3 sequence (DNA): TGTGCCACTGGGACCATGTCCGGGGAGCTGTTTTTT. Translation gives CATGTMSGELFF.

This clonotype was detected only a few times. Germline is not matched at one junction end, which may reflect a read error. The chain recombines TRBV7-6 with TRBJ2-2, with a possible D match to TRBD2 (5 bases). The V gene's germline CDR1 is SGHVS and CDR2 FNYEAQ. The CDR3 runs to 12 residues. The CDR3, as DNA: TGTGCCAGCAGCTTAGGAATCGCCGGGATCCTTTTT. The encoded protein is CASSLGIAGILF.

The chain couples TRBV10-3 to TRBJ2-3, with D tentatively TRBD1 (6 bases). The ends were cut back, 5 bases at V and 3 bases at J, with 12 bases in the middle. The CDR3 covers 14 residues. Germline lookup yields CDR1 ENHRY and CDR2 SYGVKD. The CDR3 DNA is TGTGCCATCAGTCCTGACAGGAAAACAGATACGCAGTATTTT. This encodes CAISPDRKTDTQYF.

This clonotype was observed a handful of times. The chain recombines TRBV19 with TRBJ2-7; possible D gene TRBD1, 7 bases. Trimming left V 3 bases short and J 2 bases short, with 14 bases between. The V gene's germline CDR1 is LNHDA and CDR2 SQIVND (reference sequence). The CDR3 covers 15 residues. CDR3 loop: CASSIGGTVTYEQYF. The CDR3 DNA follows: TGTGCCAGTAGTATCGGCGGGACAGTCACCTACGAGCAGTACTTC.

This clonotype has a handful of counts. The chain carries TRBV20-1 and TRBJ2-2, with TRBD1 as a possible D gene (5 bases). V was clipped by 0 bases and J by 4 bases, with 18 bases between them. Germline V lookup: CDR1 DFQATT, CDR2 SNEGSKA (reference sequence). The CDR3 runs 17 residues. CDR3 amino acids: CSARDPTWGMGTGELFF. The CDR3 DNA follows: TGCAGTGCTAGAGATCCGACGTGGGGCATGGGCACCGGGGAGCTGTTTTTT.

Many counts were recorded for this clonotype. The chain couples TRBV7-2 to TRBJ2-3; D gene ambiguous. Germline V CDR1 and CDR2: SGHTA, FQGNSA. The CDR3 sequence is 18 residues long. Trimming cost V 0 bases and J 0 bases, with 16 bases left between them. CDR3 amino acids: CASSLAPLYRASTDTQYF. The CDR3 DNA follows: TGTGCCAGCAGCTTAGCCCCCCTGTATAGGGCTAGCACAGATACGCAGTATTTT.

The chain carries TRBV2 and TRBJ1-1; a possible D gene is TRBD1 (5 bases). V gave up 3 bases and J gave up 3 bases, with 11 bases separating them. Germline-derived CDR1 and CDR2 are SNHLY and FYNNEI. The CDR3 sequence is 14 residues long. The CDR3 coding sequence is TGTGCCAGCAGTGATCCAGGGAGGTACACTGAAGCTTTCTTT. Translated: CASSDPGRYTEAFF.

This clonotype was counted a few times. V is TRBV20-1 and J is TRBJ2-1; D is unresolved. The CDR3 contains 13 residues. Trimming stripped 5 bases from V and 0 bases from J, with 8 bases between. CDR1 is DFQATT and CDR2 is SNEGSKA in the germline V gene (reference sequence). The CDR3 sequence: CSAGRSSYNEQFF. In DNA form, the CDR3 reads TGCAGTGCTGGCAGGTCCTCCTACAATGAGCAGTTCTTC.

In this sample, this clonotype turned up a few times. The V and J genes are TRBV7-2 and TRBJ1-5; D perhaps matches TRBD1 (5 bases). The V gene's germline CDR1 is SGHTA and CDR2 FQGNSA. This CDR3 has 16 amino acids. V was trimmed by 5 bases and J by 2 bases, leaving 16 bases between them. CDR3 coding DNA: TGTGCCAGCAGCCCCCCCCAGGGTTCGGGCAATCAGCCCCAGCATTTT. It codes for CASSPPQGSGNQPQHF.

This chain joins TRBV27 and TRBJ1-3; D not resolved. CDR3 length: 19 amino acids. Deletions cut 5 bases from V and 5 bases from J, with 28 bases between. The germline gives CDR1 MNHEY, CDR2 SMNVEV (reference sequence). CDR3 region: CASSPGLGPGRLGRNTIYF. CDR3 in DNA: TGTGCCAGCAGTCCTGGTCTTGGCCCCGGAAGACTCGGGAGAAACACCATATATTTT.

This clonotype was recorded a few times. The chain couples TRBV7-8 to TRBJ1-4, with TRBD1 as a possible D gene (6 bases). Germline assignment: CDR1 SGHVS and CDR2 FQNEAQ. V lost 0 bases and J lost 8, with 10 bases in between. The CDR3 consists of 14 residues. DNA for the CDR3: TGTGCCAGCAGCTTAGCCGGAGGGGGGGAAAAACTGTTTTTT. Its translation is CASSLAGGGEKLFF. Full variable domain (missing parts from reference TRBV7-8 and TRBJ1-4): GAGVSQSPRYKVAKRGQDVALRCDPISGHVSLFWYQQALGQGPEFLTYFQNEAQLDKSGLPSDRFFAERPEGSVSTLKIQRTQQEDSAVYLCASSLAGGGEKLFFGSGTQLSVL.

This clonotype was counted only a few times. The V and J genes are TRBV6-5 and TRBJ2-3; 13 bases fit TRBD2. The CDR3 has 16 amino acids. Germline CDR1 MNHEY, CDR2 SVGAGI. Germline trimming cut 5 bases from V and 6 bases from J; bases unmatched to any gene: 8. CDR3 DNA sequence: TGTGCCAGCAGTCTCGGACTAGCGGGAGTTTCGGATACGCAGTATTTT. It encodes CASSLGLAGVSDTQYF.

This clonotype turned up a few times. The chain uses TRBV12-3 or TRBV12-4 and TRBJ1-3, with D possibly being TRBD1 (6 bases). Trimming took off 5 bases at V and 4 bases at J, with 15 bases between the two ends. This CDR3 has 15 residues. The CDR3 DNA reads TGTGCCAGCAGTCCCAGGACAGCTAACGGAAACACCATATATTTT. Its translation is CASSPRTANGNTIYF.

This clonotype was counted many times. The chain couples TRBV5-6 to TRBJ1-1; the D gene is possibly TRBD1 (5 bases). There are 14 residues in the CDR3. From germline, CDR1 is SGHDT and CDR2 YYEEEE. Trimming stripped 0 bases from V and 2 bases from J, with 8 bases between. The CDR3, as DNA: TGTGCCAGCAGCTTGGGGGGGTATAACACTGAAGCTTTCTTT. Its protein is CASSLGGYNTEAFF.

This clonotype was detected once. The chain carries TRBV20-1 and TRBJ1-1; 7 bases match TRBD1. The CDR3 extends over 11 amino acids. Germline-derived CDR1 and CDR2 are DFQATT and SNEGSKA (reference sequence). After removal of 6 bases from V and 8 bases from J, the junction contained 6 bases not matched to a gene. CDR3 loop: CSATSGGEAFF. The CDR3 DNA is TGCAGTGCCACATCAGGGGGGGAAGCTTTCTTT.

V gene TRBV6-2 or TRBV6-3 combines with J gene TRBJ2-7; D uncertain. Looked up from germline, CDR1 is MNHEY and CDR2 is SVGEGT. Trimming left V 8 bases short and J 6 bases short, with 8 bases between. The CDR3 is 10 residues long. The CDR3 region is CASGVGEQYF. The DNA of the CDR3 is TGTGCCAGCGGCGTGGGCGAGCAGTACTTC.

This clonotype was counted ten times or more. This chain joins TRBV7-2 and TRBJ2-3; 9 bases align to TRBD2. The J segment lost 6 bases and the V segment lost 5 bases, leaving 9 bases of the junction unmatched. CDR3 length: 15 residues. Germline V gene sequence: CDR1 SGHTA, CDR2 FQGNSA. The CDR3 loop reads CASSPLAGVEDTQYF. The CDR3 DNA is TGTGCCAGCAGCCCCTTAGCGGGGGTAGAGGATACGCAGTATTTT. The full variable domain, completed using reference TRBV7-2 and TRBJ2-3, is GAGVSQSPSNKVTEKGKDVELRCDPISGHTALYWYRQSLGQGLEFLIYFQGNSAPDKSGLPSDRFSAERTGGSVSTLTIQRTQQEDSAVYLCASSPLAGVEDTQYFGPGTRLTVL.

This clonotype was counted only a few times. The rearrangement uses TRBV7-2 and TRBJ2-3, with 14 bases matching TRBD2. Trimming took 4 bases from V and 1 from J; bases not matched to a gene: 7. Germline CDR1 SGHTA, CDR2 FQGNSA. The length of the CDR3 is 18 residues. The CDR3 bases are TGTGCCAGCAGCTCGGGACTAGCGGGGGTAAGAGGCACAGATACGCAGTATTTT. As protein: CASSSGLAGVRGTDTQYF.

The CDR3 region has the DNA TGTGCCAGCAGCTTTTCCGAGGGCACTGAAGCTTTCTTT. Its protein is CASSFSEGTEAFF. The chain is built from TRBV11-2 and TRBJ1-1; unclear D gene. V lost 3 bases, J lost 4 bases, and 9 bases lay in between. The CDR3 is made up of 13 amino acids. Germline assignment: CDR1 SGHAT and CDR2 FQNNGV.

The rearrangement links TRBV20-1 to TRBJ2-5, with TRBD2 as a possible D gene (6 bases). The germline CDR1 and CDR2 sequences are DFQATT and SNEGSKA (reference sequence). The CDR3 consists of 14 residues. V was shortened by 0 bases and J by 7 bases, with 15 bases between the two germline ends. CDR3 protein: CSARDRLDPGTQYF. CDR3 nucleotide sequence: TGCAGTGCTAGAGATCGACTAGACCCGGGGACCCAGTACTTC.

The genes are TRBV7-2 and TRBJ2-5; possible D gene TRBD2, 8 bases. V gave up 8 bases and J gave up 8 bases, with 21 bases separating them. CDR1 is SGHTA and CDR2 is FQGNSA in the germline V gene. The CDR3 covers 14 residues. This chain's CDR3 is CASGRQGAGGTQYF. CDR3 DNA: TGTGCCAGCGGAAGACAGGGCGCGGGGGGTACCCAGTACTTC.

This clonotype was seen many times. The V gene is TRBV7-2, the J gene TRBJ2-4, with 9 bases aligning to TRBD2. CDR1 is SGHTA, CDR2 FQGNSA, per germline. This CDR3 is built from 17 residues. The trim removed 1 base at V and 6 bases at J, leaving 10 bases unmatched. The CDR3: CASSLVRGRAVGNIQYF. CDR3 nucleotide sequence: TGTGCCAGCAGCTTAGTCCGCGGGAGGGCCGTGGGAAACATTCAGTACTTC. Drawing the rest from reference TRBV7-2 and TRBJ2-4, the complete variable domain is GAGVSQSPSNKVTEKGKDVELRCDPISGHTALYWYRQSLGQGLEFLIYFQGNSAPDKSGLPSDRFSAERTGGSVSTLTIQRTQQEDSAVYLCASSLVRGRAVGNIQYFGAGTRLSVL.

CDR3 sequence: CSAGGQTPDLGYTF. The DNA for the CDR3 is TGCAGTGCTGGGGGACAGACACCAGATTTGGGCTACACCTTC. J is TRBJ1-2 and V is TRBV20-1, with 7 bases aligning to TRBD1. V was pared by 5 bases and J by 8 bases, with 14 bases of the junction left unmatched. In germline, CDR1 is DFQATT, CDR2 SNEGSKA (reference sequence). The CDR3 totals 14 residues.

The chain uses TRBV7-2 and TRBJ1-1; perhaps TRBD1 as D (5 bases). V shed 1 base and J shed 4 bases, with 10 bases lying between them. Germline V gene lookup returns CDR1 SGHTA and CDR2 FQGNSA. This CDR3 is built from 14 residues. The CDR3 coding sequence is TGTGCCAGCAGCTTAGTCGGGGGTCCCACTGAAGCTTTCTTT. It codes for CASSLVGGPTEAFF.

This clonotype was recorded once. The CDR3 is CASSSQGSTYEQYF. The CDR3 DNA follows: TGTGCCAGCAGCTCCCAAGGCAGTACCTACGAGCAGTACTTC. The chain employs TRBV2 and TRBJ2-7; no firm D call. Germline CDR1 reads SNHLY; CDR2 reads FYNNEI. The V end was cut by 6 bases, the J end by 2 bases, with 14 bases between. This CDR3 is built from 14 residues.

This chain connects TRBV19 to TRBJ1-1, with D maybe TRBD1 (5 bases). Germline V CDR1 and CDR2: LNHDA, SQIVND (reference sequence). This CDR3 has 15 residues. Trimming took 10 bases from V and 0 from J, leaving 18 bases between them. This chain's CDR3 is CANQSGIPLNTEAFF. CDR3 sequence (DNA): TGTGCCAACCAGTCAGGGATTCCGCTGAACACTGAAGCTTTCTTT.

The chain's CDR3 is CASSRLAGPTNEQFF. The CDR3 region has the DNA TGTGCCAGCAGCCGACTAGCGGGGCCGACCAATGAGCAGTTCTTC. This rearrangement joins TRBV7-2 to TRBJ2-1; 11 nucleotides match TRBD2. Trimming at V came to 5 bases and at J to 6 bases, leaving 6 bases not matched to a gene. The length of the CDR3 is 15 residues. CDR1 and CDR2 (germline): SGHTA, FQGNSA.

On this clonotype: At one end the junction does not follow the germline gene, possibly because of a read error. This chain links TRBV4-1 with TRBJ2-1, with 13 bases fitting TRBD2. Germline values: CDR1 MGHRA, CDR2 YSYEKL. The CDR3 totals 17 residues. CDR3 coding DNA: TGCGCCAGCAGCCCCCAACGGACTAGCGGGAGTTATAATGAGCAGCTCTTC. It yields the protein CASSPQRTSGSYNEQLF.